Presented here are 2 T cell receptor beta chains from one specimen sequenced in a study of T cell changes during pregnancy in multiple sclerosis. The data were produced by immunoSEQ multiplex PCR, yet TCRdb's version contains in-frame clones alone and is incomplete. Seen here are around 16,000 clones, roughly 83% observed once, and the top ten hold about 18%. The specimen comprised CD8+ T cells from peripheral blood mononuclear cells, sampled after pregnancy. Source of these receptors: a female donor in good health, enrolled as a control in a pregnancy study.

The V call is TRBV18, the J call TRBJ1-1, with 8 bases aligning to TRBD1. The ends lost 3 bases at V and 1 base at J; junction bases unmatched: 4. Per the germline V gene, CDR1 is KGHSH and CDR2 is LQKENI. The CDR3 is made up of 15 amino acids. CDR3 sequence reads: CASSPATGENTEAFF. The CDR3 nucleotides read TGTGCCAGCTCACCTGCGACAGGGGAGAACACTGAAGCTTTCTTT.

The chain couples TRBV27 to TRBJ2-1, with D uncertain. There are 11 residues in the CDR3. CDR1 and CDR2 (germline): MNHEY, SMNVEV (reference sequence). V lost 6 bases, J lost 10 bases, and 10 bases lay in between. The CDR3 DNA reads as TGTGCCAGCAGGTACGGAGTAGAGCAGTTCTTC. Its protein product is CASRYGVEQFF.